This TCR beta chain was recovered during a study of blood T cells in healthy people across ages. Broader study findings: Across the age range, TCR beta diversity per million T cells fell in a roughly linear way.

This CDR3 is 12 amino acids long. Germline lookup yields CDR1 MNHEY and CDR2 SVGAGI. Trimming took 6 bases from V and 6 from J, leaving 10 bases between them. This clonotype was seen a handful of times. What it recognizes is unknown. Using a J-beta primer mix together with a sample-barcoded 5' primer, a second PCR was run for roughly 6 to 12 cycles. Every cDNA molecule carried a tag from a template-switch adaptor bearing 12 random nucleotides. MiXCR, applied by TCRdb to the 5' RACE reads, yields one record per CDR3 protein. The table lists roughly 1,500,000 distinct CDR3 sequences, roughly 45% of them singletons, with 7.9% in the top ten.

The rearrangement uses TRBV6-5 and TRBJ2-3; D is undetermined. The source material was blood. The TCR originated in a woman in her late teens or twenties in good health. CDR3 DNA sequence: TGTGCCAGCAGGGGTTCTTCCGATACGCAGTATTTT. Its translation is CASRGSSDTQYF.